A selection of T cell receptor beta chains follows, all from one sample in a study of T cell responses to AZD1222 COVID-19 vaccine. The repertoire was sequenced with immunoSEQ multiplex PCR; TCRdb's copy has only in-frame clones and lacks some. There are about 97,000 clones in the sample; 70% to 90% occur only once, and 2.5% to 3.5% lies in the top ten. The sample in question was peripheral blood, obtained on day 0 of AZD1222 vaccination. Receptor source: an adult in good health. Both conserved end residues are part of each CDR3. Fields, in order: CDR3 length, V gene, clone size, J gene, D gene, CDR3 protein, CDR3 DNA. A D gene is named only where the DNA matches it firmly. Rows may omit the clone size; those that give it use once, few, many or a size class.

>15|TRBV5-1|NA|TRBJ1-1|NA
CASSLAQDWRTEAFF
TGCGCCAGCAGCTTGGCCCAGGATTGGAGGACTGAAGCTTTCTTT
>14|TRBV28|NA|TRBJ2-7|NA
CASSTRISSYEQYF
TGTGCCAGCAGCACCAGAATCAGCTCCTACGAGCAGTACTTC
>15|TRBV5-1|NA|TRBJ2-3|TRBD1
CASHGAGTGEDTQYF
TGCGCCAGTCATGGGGCCGGGACAGGGGAAGATACGCAGTATTTT
>15|TRBV6-1|NA|TRBJ2-3|TRBD1
CASTPGTGHTDTQYF
TGTGCCAGCACCCCCGGGACAGGACACACAGATACGCAGTATTTT
>16|TRBV5-1|NA|TRBJ1-2|TRBD1
CASSLGPGQTLYGYTF
TGCGCCAGCAGCTTGGGTCCGGGACAGACCCTCTATGGCTACACCTTC
>16|TRBV3-1/TRBV3-2|NA|TRBJ1-5|TRBD1
CASSPTSTGAGQPQHF
TGTGCCAGCAGCCCTACATCCACAGGGGCTGGTCAGCCCCAGCATTTT
>16|TRBV28|NA|TRBJ2-3|TRBD1
CASSSAGQGLPDTQYF
TGTGCCAGCAGTTCGGCGGGACAGGGCCTCCCAGATACGCAGTATTTT
>14|TRBV19|NA|TRBJ1-2|TRBD1
CASSTRTGDYGYTF
TGTGCCAGTAGTACCAGGACAGGGGACTATGGCTACACCTTC
>16|TRBV30|NA|TRBJ1-2|TRBD1
CAWSTPGRTGNYGYTF
TGTGCCTGGAGTACCCCAGGGAGGACAGGGAACTATGGCTACACCTTC
>14|TRBV27|NA|TRBJ2-7|NA
CASSLYQGWSEQYF
TGTGCCAGCAGTTTATATCAGGGTTGGAGTGAGCAGTACTTC
>15|TRBV19|NA|TRBJ2-5|TRBD1
CASSDTGTGLETQYF
TGTGCCAGTAGTGACACCGGGACAGGGTTAGAGACCCAGTACTTC
>14|TRBV5-4|NA|TRBJ2-7|NA
CASSNNYNSYEQYF
TGTGCCAGCAGCAACAATTATAACTCCTACGAGCAGTACTTC
>13|TRBV7-8|NA|TRBJ2-7|NA
CASSLERVYEQYF
TGTGCCAGCAGCTTAGAAAGGGTCTACGAGCAGTACTTC
>14|TRBV19|NA|TRBJ2-7|NA
CASSIELIASVQYF
TGTGCCAGTAGTATAGAGCTGATTGCGAGCGTGCAGTACTTC
>12|TRBV7-9|NA|TRBJ1-1|NA
CASSLALTEAFF
TGTGCCAGCAGCTTAGCGTTGACTGAAGCTTTCTTT
>14|TRBV19|few|TRBJ1-1|NA
CASSKGTVNTEAFF
TGTGCCAGTAGTAAGGGAACGGTGAACACTGAAGCTTTCTTT
>14|TRBV5-5|NA|TRBJ2-3|NA
CASSYNPGPDTQYF
TGTGCCAGCAGCTACAACCCTGGCCCAGATACGCAGTATTTT
>13|TRBV29-1|NA|TRBJ1-2|NA
CSVGTGENYGYTF
TGCAGCGTTGGTACAGGCGAAAACTATGGCTACACCTTC
>15|TRBV6-5|NA|TRBJ1-2|TRBD1
CASSRRQGSFYGYTF
TGTGCCAGCAGTCGCCGACAGGGCTCGTTCTATGGCTACACCTTC
>15|TRBV6-5|once|TRBJ1-2|NA
CASSPALQQPYGYTF
TGTGCCAGCAGCCCCGCGCTACAGCAACCCTATGGCTACACCTTC
>14|TRBV7-3|NA|TRBJ1-6|NA
CASSYDGTNSPLHF
TGTGCCAGCAGCTACGACGGGACCAATTCACCCCTCCACTTT
>18|TRBV7-9|NA|TRBJ1-4|NA
CASSPAPWDLKLNEKLFF
TGTGCCAGCAGCCCAGCCCCCTGGGACCTCAAACTTAATGAAAAACTGTTTTTT
>20|TRBV11-3|few|TRBJ2-2|NA
CASSFSPEKVGRGNTGELFF
TGTGCCAGCAGCTTCTCCCCCGAGAAAGTGGGGCGGGGGAACACCGGGGAGCTGTTTTTT
>14|TRBV7-6|NA|TRBJ2-5|TRBD1
CASSLRQGGETQYF
TGTGCCAGCAGCTTAAGACAGGGGGGAGAGACCCAGTACTTC
>15|TRBV5-1|NA|TRBJ2-5|TRBD2
CASSLVASGAETQYF
TGCGCCAGCAGCTTGGTCGCTAGCGGGGCGGAGACCCAGTACTTC
>13|TRBV12-3/TRBV12-4|few|TRBJ1-6|NA
CASSLPTNSPLHF
TGTGCCAGCAGTTTACCGACGAATTCACCCCTCCACTTT
>16|TRBV11-3|NA|TRBJ1-6|TRBD1
CASSFFFGTDNSPLHF
TGTGCCAGCAGCTTTTTTTTTGGGACAGATAATTCACCCCTCCACTTT
>12|TRBV12-5|NA|TRBJ2-3|NA
CASGLVVDTQYF
TGTGCTAGTGGTTTGGTCGTAGATACGCAGTATTTT
>12|TRBV5-1|NA|TRBJ1-2|NA
CASSLASYGYTF
TGCGCCAGCAGCTTGGCCAGCTATGGCTACACCTTC
>14|TRBV9|NA|TRBJ2-7|TRBD1
CASSVVAGGYEQYF
TGTGCCAGCAGCGTAGTGGCAGGGGGCTACGAGCAGTACTTC
>12|TRBV5-1|NA|TRBJ1-1|NA
CASSRVNTEAFF
TGCGCCAGCAGCCGAGTCAACACTGAAGCTTTCTTT
>15|TRBV6-6|NA|TRBJ1-2|NA
CASSRDRNYNYGYTF
TGTGCCAGCAGTCGGGACCGGAATTATAACTATGGCTACACCTTC
>18|TRBV4-1|NA|TRBJ1-1|NA
CASSQVLGDRGMNTEAFF
TGCGCCAGCAGCCAAGTTCTGGGGGATCGAGGAATGAACACTGAAGCTTTCTTT
>16|TRBV6-1|NA|TRBJ2-2|TRBD1
CASSERGQGGTGELFF
TGTGCCAGCAGTGAACGAGGACAGGGCGGGACCGGGGAGCTGTTTTTT
>13|TRBV6-2/TRBV6-3|NA|TRBJ2-7|NA
CASSYSRGIEQYF
TGTGCCAGCAGTTACTCGAGAGGGATCGAGCAGTACTTC
>12|TRBV30|NA|TRBJ2-5|NA
CAWETGQETQYF
TGTGCCTGGGAAACTGGACAAGAGACCCAGTACTTC
>13|TRBV20-1|NA|TRBJ1-2|NA
CSASSREGYGYTF
TGCAGTGCTAGTAGCCGGGAGGGGTATGGCTACACCTTC
>15|TRBV3-1/TRBV3-2|NA|TRBJ2-2|TRBD2
CASSRLAANTGELFF
TGTGCCAGCAGCCGACTAGCGGCGAACACCGGGGAGCTGTTTTTT
>15|TRBV4-1|NA|TRBJ1-5|TRBD1
CASSPTDRSNQPQHF
TGCGCCAGCAGCCCGACGGACAGGAGCAATCAGCCCCAGCATTTT
>14|TRBV9|NA|TRBJ2-7|NA
CASSVDDGAYEQYF
TGTGCCAGCAGCGTAGATGACGGAGCCTACGAGCAGTACTTC
>15|TRBV28|NA|TRBJ1-5|TRBD1
CASSLQGVGNQPQHF
TGTGCCAGCAGTTTACAGGGGGTCGGGAATCAGCCCCAGCATTTT
>15|TRBV28|NA|TRBJ1-6|TRBD1
CASSSRDRHNSPLHF
TGTGCCAGCAGCTCCCGGGACAGGCATAATTCACCCCTCCACTTT
>13|TRBV12-3/TRBV12-4|NA|TRBJ2-5|TRBD2
CASSLTSGETQYF
TGTGCCAGCAGTTTGACTAGCGGGGAGACCCAGTACTTC
>15|TRBV7-9|NA|TRBJ2-3|TRBD1
CASSQQGAVTDTQYF
TGTGCCAGCAGCCAGCAGGGGGCTGTCACAGATACGCAGTATTTT
>15|TRBV6-5|NA|TRBJ1-2|TRBD1
CASSYSTGTPYGYTF
TGTGCCAGCAGTTACTCGACAGGGACACCGTATGGCTACACCTTC
>13|TRBV19|NA|TRBJ1-4|NA
CASSRVLGEKLFF
TGTGCCAGTAGCCGGGTGCTCGGTGAAAAACTGTTTTTT
>13|TRBV20-1|NA|TRBJ2-7|NA
CSASDPGSYEQYF
TGCAGTGCTAGTGACCCGGGATCATACGAGCAGTACTTC
>13|TRBV27|many|TRBJ2-7|TRBD2
CASSSSGTYEQYF
TGTGCCAGCAGTTCTAGCGGAACCTACGAGCAGTACTTC
>16|TRBV5-1|NA|TRBJ1-6|TRBD1
CASALHKGANNSPLHF
TGCGCCAGCGCCCTGCATAAGGGGGCAAATAATTCACCCCTCCACTTT
>15|TRBV9|NA|TRBJ1-3|NA
CASSVDGGTGNTIYF
TGTGCCAGCAGCGTAGATGGGGGCACTGGAAACACCATATATTTT
>15|TRBV9|NA|TRBJ2-7|TRBD1
CASSALGQTTYEQYF
TGTGCCAGCAGCGCCTTGGGACAGACTACCTACGAGCAGTACTTC
>15|TRBV28|NA|TRBJ2-7|NA
CASSFRGQSSYEQYF
TGTGCCAGCAGTTTTCGGGGCCAGAGCTCCTACGAGCAGTACTTC
>13|TRBV24-1|NA|TRBJ1-2|NA
CATSDAGFYGYTF
TGTGCCACCAGTGACGCGGGCTTCTATGGCTACACCTTC
>15|TRBV6-5|once|TRBJ2-7|TRBD1
CASTKGQNPSYEQYF
TGTGCCAGCACCAAGGGACAGAACCCCTCCTACGAGCAGTACTTC
>15|TRBV30|many|TRBJ1-2|TRBD1
CAWSTPTGGGYGYTF
TGTGCCTGGAGCACCCCGACAGGGGGCGGCTATGGCTACACCTTC
>14|TRBV30|few|TRBJ2-7|TRBD1
CAWDPGQGIGEQYF
TGTGCCTGGGACCCGGGACAGGGGATCGGCGAGCAGTACTTC
>13|TRBV4-1|once|TRBJ1-2|NA
CASSPRTAYGYTF
TGCGCCAGCAGCCCAAGGACAGCCTATGGCTACACCTTC
>11|TRBV11-2|NA|TRBJ2-5|NA
CASSLKETQYF
TGTGCCAGCAGCTTGAAAGAGACCCAGTACTTC
>15|TRBV28|NA|TRBJ1-4|NA
CASSLDTSTNEKLFF
TGTGCCAGCAGTCTAGACACTTCAACTAATGAAAAACTGTTTTTT